The 18 T cell receptor beta chains presented below share a single source sample, sequenced in a study of Ad26.COV2.S vaccination and SARS-CoV-2 variants. The table came from immunoSEQ multiplex PCR; TCRdb's copy has only in-frame clones and leaves some out. The profile shows some 290,000 clones, about 85% of them singletons. Treatment reported: around 19 received Ad26.COV2.S at low or high dose, single or two shots; a few received placebo; per-sample allocation not given. Sampling was performed 63 days after the first vaccine or placebo injection. This sample comprised peripheral blood, obtained in a trial of Ad26.COV2.S vaccine versus placebo. Every receptor here comes from a person aged 18-65 years who received the Ad26.COV2.S COVID-19 vaccine or a placebo.

The chain employs TRBV9 and TRBJ2-7; a weak D match, TRBD2 (6 bases). Germline V lookup: CDR1 SGDLS, CDR2 YYNGEE. The CDR3 covers 14 residues. Between the trimmed V and J ends, which lost 3 bases and 6 bases, there was a span of 16 bases. CDR3 loop: CASSAALGGVEQYF. The DNA of the CDR3 is TGTGCCAGCAGCGCGGCTCTCGGAGGGGTCGAGCAGTACTTC.

The chain couples TRBV24-1 to TRBJ2-7; 7 nucleotides agree with TRBD1. Germline CDR1 and CDR2: KGHDR and SFDVKD. This CDR3 comprises 13 residues. Unmatched junction bases numbered 10, after V lost 9 bases and J lost 6 bases. The chain's CDR3 is CATFGPGGREQYF. In DNA form, the CDR3 reads TGTGCCACCTTTGGCCCAGGGGGACGCGAGCAGTACTTC.

This chain connects TRBV19 to TRBJ2-1; weak D call: TRBD1 (5 bases). Trimming pared 5 bases from V and 6 bases from J, leaving 11 bases between. This CDR3 contains 13 residues. CDR1 and CDR2 from the germline V gene are LNHDA and SQIVND (reference sequence). The chain's CDR3 is CASSSGSGNEQFF. The CDR3 nucleotides are TGTGCCAGTAGTTCAGGGTCCGGCAATGAGCAGTTCTTC. The complete variable domain, with remaining parts taken from reference TRBV19 and TRBJ2-1, reads DGGITQSPKYLFRKEGQNVTLSCEQNLNHDAMYWYRQDPGQGLRLIYYSQIVNDFQKGDIAEGYSVSREKKESFPLTVTSAQKNPTAFYLCASSSGSGNEQFFGPGTRLTVL.

The chain joins TRBV3-1 (or the pseudogene TRBV3-2) to TRBJ1-2; D remains ambiguous. The CDR3 contains 15 residues. V gave up 6 bases and J gave up 4 bases, with 18 bases separating them. CDR1 LGHDT and CDR2 YNNKEL come from the germline V gene (reference sequence). CDR3 protein: CASSPELGRRYGYTF. The CDR3, as DNA: TGTGCCAGCAGTCCAGAATTAGGGAGGCGCTATGGCTACACCTTC.

The V gene is TRBV19, the J gene TRBJ1-1; D is unclear. The CDR3 extends over 17 amino acids. V was shortened by 4 bases and J by 0 bases, with 18 bases between the two germline ends. From germline, CDR1 is LNHDA and CDR2 SQIVND (reference sequence). Written as DNA, the CDR3 is TGTGCCAGTAGTAGAACTCTTCGCAGTGACTTGAACACTGAAGCTTTCTTT. This encodes CASSRTLRSDLNTEAFF. The complete variable domain, with remaining parts taken from reference TRBV19 and TRBJ1-1, reads DGGITQSPKYLFRKEGQNVTLSCEQNLNHDAMYWYRQDPGQGLRLIYYSQIVNDFQKGDIAEGYSVSREKKESFPLTVTSAQKNPTAFYLCASSRTLRSDLNTEAFFGQGTRLTVV.

This clone has a handful of counts. This chain joins TRBV6-5 and TRBJ1-5; 9 bases are a match to TRBD1. Looked up from germline, CDR1 is MNHEY and CDR2 is SVGAGI. V lost 4 bases to trimming and J lost 5 bases; unmatched junction nucleotides: 6. This CDR3 has 15 amino acids. This chain's CDR3 is CASSSPGQGHQPQHF. The CDR3 bases are TGTGCCAGCAGTTCACCGGGACAGGGCCATCAGCCCCAGCATTTT.

This rearrangement joins TRBV2 to TRBJ2-3, with D unresolved. From germline, CDR1 is SNHLY and CDR2 FYNNEI. Trimming took off 4 bases at V and 4 bases at J, with 18 bases between the two ends. This CDR3 region has 16 residues. The CDR3 DNA is TGTGCCAGCAGTGCCCCTGGTAGAGCTCGCGCAGATACGCAGTATTTT. This gives the protein CASSAPGRARADTQYF.

V usage is TRBV5-5 and J usage is TRBJ1-1, with 8 bases aligning to TRBD1. Per germline, CDR1 SGHKS and CDR2 YYEKEE (reference sequence). The CDR3 consists of 13 residues. V trimming: 4 bases; J trimming: 4 bases; junction bases outside the gene matches: 3. The CDR3: CASSQTGATEAFF. In DNA, the CDR3 is TGTGCCAGCAGCCAGACAGGGGCCACTGAAGCTTTCTTT.

The chain employs TRBV5-1 and TRBJ2-6; D remains unclear. Trimming cost V 0 bases and J 8 bases, with 6 bases left between them. The V gene's germline CDR1 is SGHRS and CDR2 YFSETQ. This CDR3 has 13 residues. CDR3 amino acids: CASSLGSTNVLTF. The CDR3, as DNA: TGCGCCAGCAGCTTGGGCAGTACCAACGTCCTGACTTTC.

This chain links TRBV9 with TRBJ2-1; TRBD1 agrees at 7 bases. The J segment lost 1 base and the V segment lost 3 bases, leaving 4 bases of the junction unmatched. Germline assignment: CDR1 SGDLS and CDR2 YYNGEE. This CDR3 region has 15 residues. Here the CDR3 reads CASSATGWSYNEQFF. CDR3 DNA: TGTGCCAGCAGCGCGACAGGGTGGTCCTACAATGAGCAGTTCTTC.

The J gene is TRBJ2-3, the V gene TRBV9; 9 bases match TRBD2. The trim removed 0 bases at V and 4 bases at J, leaving 9 bases unmatched. The CDR3 totals 17 residues. The germline V gene encodes CDR1 SGDLS and CDR2 YYNGEE. The CDR3 DNA reads as TGTGCCAGCAGCGTAGTGTCAAGAGCGGGGGGCGCAGATACGCAGTATTTT. It encodes CASSVVSRAGGADTQYF.

The rearrangement uses TRBV19 and TRBJ1-5, with 7 bases identical to TRBD1. Per the germline V gene, CDR1 is LNHDA and CDR2 is SQIVND (reference sequence). The CDR3 extends over 17 amino acids. Germline trimming cut 3 bases from V and 6 bases from J; bases unmatched to any gene: 14. Here the CDR3 reads CASSMEELTGYGQPQHF. The CDR3 nucleotides read TGTGCCAGTAGTATGGAGGAGTTGACAGGGTATGGTCAGCCCCAGCATTTT.

V and J are TRBV29-1 and TRBJ2-6; possibly TRBD1 or TRBD2 for D (5 bases each). CDR1 is SQVTM and CDR2 is ANQGSEA in the germline V gene. The CDR3 is 19 residues long. Trimming shortened V by 6 bases and J by 4 bases, and 28 bases separated the two germline ends. CDR3 protein: CSVLGTADSATAGANVLTF. DNA of the CDR3: TGCAGCGTCCTAGGGACGGCGGATTCTGCGACCGCAGGGGCCAACGTCCTGACTTTC. Full variable domain (outside the CDR3, taken from reference TRBV29-1 and TRBJ2-6): SAVISQKPSRDICQRGTSLTIQCQVDSQVTMMFWYRQQPGQSLTLIATANQGSEATYESGFVIDKFPISRPNLTFSTLTVSNMSPEDSSIYLCSVLGTADSATAGANVLTFGAGSRLTVL.

The chain combines TRBV7-9 with TRBJ2-5; 11 bases fit TRBD2. The length of the CDR3 is 17 residues. The V segment lost 5 bases and the J segment 5 bases; nucleotides outside the gene matches: 13. From germline, CDR1 is SEHNR and CDR2 FQNEAQ (reference sequence). The chain's CDR3 is CASSRGGLADYGETQYF. The CDR3 DNA follows: TGTGCCAGCAGCCGAGGGGGACTAGCGGACTATGGGGAGACCCAGTACTTC.

The gene calls are TRBV9 and TRBJ2-5, with D possibly called TRBD1 or TRBD2 (5 bases each). The CDR3 loop spans 14 amino acids. V lost 4 bases to trimming and J lost 2 bases, with 12 bases between them. Germline assignment: CDR1 SGDLS and CDR2 YYNGEE. The CDR3 spells CASSPRGVQETQYF. The DNA of the CDR3 is TGTGCCAGCAGCCCCCGGGGCGTGCAAGAGACCCAGTACTTC.

The chain links TRBV11-3 to TRBJ2-3, with a possible D match to TRBD1 (7 bases). Germline V gives CDR1 SGHNT, CDR2 YENEEA. V lost 5 bases, J lost 0 bases, and 9 bases lay in between. This CDR3 contains 14 residues. CDR3 in amino acids: CASSQGGSTDTQYF. The CDR3 DNA sequence: TGTGCCAGCAGCCAGGGGGGTAGCACAGATACGCAGTATTTT.

This chain connects TRBV4-1 to TRBJ1-1; maybe TRBD1 (5 bases). V lost 1 base and J 1 base, leaving 7 bases between the germline ends. Per germline, CDR1 MGHRA and CDR2 YSYEKL. This CDR3 contains 14 residues. CDR3 sequence reads: CASSQGDGNTEAFF. The CDR3 DNA follows: TGCGCCAGCAGCCAAGGGGACGGGAACACTGAAGCTTTCTTT.

V gene TRBV6-2 or TRBV6-3 combines with J gene TRBJ2-3; the D is unclear. The CDR3 has 15 residues. Germline V gene lookup returns CDR1 MNHEY and CDR2 SVGEGT. V was clipped by 2 bases and J by 8 bases, with 17 bases between them. This CDR3 is CASSYGRAAGGTQYF. CDR3 in DNA: TGTGCCAGCAGTTACGGAAGGGCTGCTGGCGGTACGCAGTATTTT.